This passage covers 4 T cell receptor beta chains from one sample sequenced in a study of shared clonotypes between healthy human individuals. Profiling relied on immunoSEQ multiplex PCR, and the TCRdb table lists in-frame clones only, not all of them. The sample yields 1.4 million or so clones, around 98.5% seen once. Sequenced material: naive CD4+ T cells sorted from blood. As to subset: CD45RA+ positively selected. The source is a man aged 25 to 40 in good health.

The chain couples TRBV5-1 to TRBJ1-2; D is unclear. The germline V and J ends were trimmed by 0 bases and 1 base, with 13 bases remaining between them. The CDR3 spans 16 residues. Germline loops: CDR1 SGHRS, CDR2 YFSETQ. This CDR3 is CASSLAVGTNNYGYTF. The CDR3 DNA reads TGCGCCAGCAGCTTGGCCGTAGGAACCAATAACTATGGCTACACCTTC. Drawing the rest from reference TRBV5-1 and TRBJ1-2, the complete variable domain is KAGVTQTPRYLIKTRGQQVTLSCSPISGHRSVSWYQQTPGQGLQFLFEYFSETQRNKGNFPGRFSGRQFSNSRSEMNVSTLELGDSALYLCASSLAVGTNNYGYTFGSGTRLTVV.

The rearrangement uses TRBV11-1 and TRBJ2-7; D is unclear. V dropped 5 bases and J dropped 5 bases, with 22 bases sitting between them. Germline V gene data show CDR1 as SGHAT and CDR2 as FQDESV (reference sequence). The length of the CDR3 is 16 residues. The CDR3 DNA follows: TGTGCCAGCAGCATCGGGCGATTGCCCTCCAGCCACGAGCAGTACTTC. It yields the protein CASSIGRLPSSHEQYF.

The chain carries TRBV5-1 and TRBJ1-4, with D uncertain. V lost 7 bases and J lost 3, with 13 bases in between. Germline loops: CDR1 SGHRS, CDR2 YFSETQ. CDR3 length: 14 amino acids. The CDR3 nucleotides are TGCGCCAGCGGTGAGGGAGCTCCTAATGAAAAACTGTTTTTT. As protein: CASGEGAPNEKLFF. Looking up the rest from reference TRBV5-1 and TRBJ1-4 gives the full variable domain: KAGVTQTPRYLIKTRGQQVTLSCSPISGHRSVSWYQQTPGQGLQFLFEYFSETQRNKGNFPGRFSGRQFSNSRSEMNVSTLELGDSALYLCASGEGAPNEKLFFGSGTQLSVL.

This sequence joins TRBV29-1 and TRBJ2-5; TRBD1 is a possible D gene (5 bases). This CDR3 contains 15 residues. Germline V lookup: CDR1 SQVTM, CDR2 ANQGSEA. With 4 bases removed from V and 0 bases from J, the gap between germline ends came to 15 bases. The CDR3 sequence: CSVAAAGIYQETQYF. The CDR3 nucleotides read TGCAGCGTTGCGGCGGCAGGGATTTACCAAGAGACCCAGTACTTC. Variable domain in full (rest from reference TRBV29-1 and TRBJ2-5): SAVISQKPSRDICQRGTSLTIQCQVDSQVTMMFWYRQQPGQSLTLIATANQGSEATYESGFVIDKFPISRPNLTFSTLTVSNMSPEDSSIYLCSVAAAGIYQETQYFGPGTRLLVL.